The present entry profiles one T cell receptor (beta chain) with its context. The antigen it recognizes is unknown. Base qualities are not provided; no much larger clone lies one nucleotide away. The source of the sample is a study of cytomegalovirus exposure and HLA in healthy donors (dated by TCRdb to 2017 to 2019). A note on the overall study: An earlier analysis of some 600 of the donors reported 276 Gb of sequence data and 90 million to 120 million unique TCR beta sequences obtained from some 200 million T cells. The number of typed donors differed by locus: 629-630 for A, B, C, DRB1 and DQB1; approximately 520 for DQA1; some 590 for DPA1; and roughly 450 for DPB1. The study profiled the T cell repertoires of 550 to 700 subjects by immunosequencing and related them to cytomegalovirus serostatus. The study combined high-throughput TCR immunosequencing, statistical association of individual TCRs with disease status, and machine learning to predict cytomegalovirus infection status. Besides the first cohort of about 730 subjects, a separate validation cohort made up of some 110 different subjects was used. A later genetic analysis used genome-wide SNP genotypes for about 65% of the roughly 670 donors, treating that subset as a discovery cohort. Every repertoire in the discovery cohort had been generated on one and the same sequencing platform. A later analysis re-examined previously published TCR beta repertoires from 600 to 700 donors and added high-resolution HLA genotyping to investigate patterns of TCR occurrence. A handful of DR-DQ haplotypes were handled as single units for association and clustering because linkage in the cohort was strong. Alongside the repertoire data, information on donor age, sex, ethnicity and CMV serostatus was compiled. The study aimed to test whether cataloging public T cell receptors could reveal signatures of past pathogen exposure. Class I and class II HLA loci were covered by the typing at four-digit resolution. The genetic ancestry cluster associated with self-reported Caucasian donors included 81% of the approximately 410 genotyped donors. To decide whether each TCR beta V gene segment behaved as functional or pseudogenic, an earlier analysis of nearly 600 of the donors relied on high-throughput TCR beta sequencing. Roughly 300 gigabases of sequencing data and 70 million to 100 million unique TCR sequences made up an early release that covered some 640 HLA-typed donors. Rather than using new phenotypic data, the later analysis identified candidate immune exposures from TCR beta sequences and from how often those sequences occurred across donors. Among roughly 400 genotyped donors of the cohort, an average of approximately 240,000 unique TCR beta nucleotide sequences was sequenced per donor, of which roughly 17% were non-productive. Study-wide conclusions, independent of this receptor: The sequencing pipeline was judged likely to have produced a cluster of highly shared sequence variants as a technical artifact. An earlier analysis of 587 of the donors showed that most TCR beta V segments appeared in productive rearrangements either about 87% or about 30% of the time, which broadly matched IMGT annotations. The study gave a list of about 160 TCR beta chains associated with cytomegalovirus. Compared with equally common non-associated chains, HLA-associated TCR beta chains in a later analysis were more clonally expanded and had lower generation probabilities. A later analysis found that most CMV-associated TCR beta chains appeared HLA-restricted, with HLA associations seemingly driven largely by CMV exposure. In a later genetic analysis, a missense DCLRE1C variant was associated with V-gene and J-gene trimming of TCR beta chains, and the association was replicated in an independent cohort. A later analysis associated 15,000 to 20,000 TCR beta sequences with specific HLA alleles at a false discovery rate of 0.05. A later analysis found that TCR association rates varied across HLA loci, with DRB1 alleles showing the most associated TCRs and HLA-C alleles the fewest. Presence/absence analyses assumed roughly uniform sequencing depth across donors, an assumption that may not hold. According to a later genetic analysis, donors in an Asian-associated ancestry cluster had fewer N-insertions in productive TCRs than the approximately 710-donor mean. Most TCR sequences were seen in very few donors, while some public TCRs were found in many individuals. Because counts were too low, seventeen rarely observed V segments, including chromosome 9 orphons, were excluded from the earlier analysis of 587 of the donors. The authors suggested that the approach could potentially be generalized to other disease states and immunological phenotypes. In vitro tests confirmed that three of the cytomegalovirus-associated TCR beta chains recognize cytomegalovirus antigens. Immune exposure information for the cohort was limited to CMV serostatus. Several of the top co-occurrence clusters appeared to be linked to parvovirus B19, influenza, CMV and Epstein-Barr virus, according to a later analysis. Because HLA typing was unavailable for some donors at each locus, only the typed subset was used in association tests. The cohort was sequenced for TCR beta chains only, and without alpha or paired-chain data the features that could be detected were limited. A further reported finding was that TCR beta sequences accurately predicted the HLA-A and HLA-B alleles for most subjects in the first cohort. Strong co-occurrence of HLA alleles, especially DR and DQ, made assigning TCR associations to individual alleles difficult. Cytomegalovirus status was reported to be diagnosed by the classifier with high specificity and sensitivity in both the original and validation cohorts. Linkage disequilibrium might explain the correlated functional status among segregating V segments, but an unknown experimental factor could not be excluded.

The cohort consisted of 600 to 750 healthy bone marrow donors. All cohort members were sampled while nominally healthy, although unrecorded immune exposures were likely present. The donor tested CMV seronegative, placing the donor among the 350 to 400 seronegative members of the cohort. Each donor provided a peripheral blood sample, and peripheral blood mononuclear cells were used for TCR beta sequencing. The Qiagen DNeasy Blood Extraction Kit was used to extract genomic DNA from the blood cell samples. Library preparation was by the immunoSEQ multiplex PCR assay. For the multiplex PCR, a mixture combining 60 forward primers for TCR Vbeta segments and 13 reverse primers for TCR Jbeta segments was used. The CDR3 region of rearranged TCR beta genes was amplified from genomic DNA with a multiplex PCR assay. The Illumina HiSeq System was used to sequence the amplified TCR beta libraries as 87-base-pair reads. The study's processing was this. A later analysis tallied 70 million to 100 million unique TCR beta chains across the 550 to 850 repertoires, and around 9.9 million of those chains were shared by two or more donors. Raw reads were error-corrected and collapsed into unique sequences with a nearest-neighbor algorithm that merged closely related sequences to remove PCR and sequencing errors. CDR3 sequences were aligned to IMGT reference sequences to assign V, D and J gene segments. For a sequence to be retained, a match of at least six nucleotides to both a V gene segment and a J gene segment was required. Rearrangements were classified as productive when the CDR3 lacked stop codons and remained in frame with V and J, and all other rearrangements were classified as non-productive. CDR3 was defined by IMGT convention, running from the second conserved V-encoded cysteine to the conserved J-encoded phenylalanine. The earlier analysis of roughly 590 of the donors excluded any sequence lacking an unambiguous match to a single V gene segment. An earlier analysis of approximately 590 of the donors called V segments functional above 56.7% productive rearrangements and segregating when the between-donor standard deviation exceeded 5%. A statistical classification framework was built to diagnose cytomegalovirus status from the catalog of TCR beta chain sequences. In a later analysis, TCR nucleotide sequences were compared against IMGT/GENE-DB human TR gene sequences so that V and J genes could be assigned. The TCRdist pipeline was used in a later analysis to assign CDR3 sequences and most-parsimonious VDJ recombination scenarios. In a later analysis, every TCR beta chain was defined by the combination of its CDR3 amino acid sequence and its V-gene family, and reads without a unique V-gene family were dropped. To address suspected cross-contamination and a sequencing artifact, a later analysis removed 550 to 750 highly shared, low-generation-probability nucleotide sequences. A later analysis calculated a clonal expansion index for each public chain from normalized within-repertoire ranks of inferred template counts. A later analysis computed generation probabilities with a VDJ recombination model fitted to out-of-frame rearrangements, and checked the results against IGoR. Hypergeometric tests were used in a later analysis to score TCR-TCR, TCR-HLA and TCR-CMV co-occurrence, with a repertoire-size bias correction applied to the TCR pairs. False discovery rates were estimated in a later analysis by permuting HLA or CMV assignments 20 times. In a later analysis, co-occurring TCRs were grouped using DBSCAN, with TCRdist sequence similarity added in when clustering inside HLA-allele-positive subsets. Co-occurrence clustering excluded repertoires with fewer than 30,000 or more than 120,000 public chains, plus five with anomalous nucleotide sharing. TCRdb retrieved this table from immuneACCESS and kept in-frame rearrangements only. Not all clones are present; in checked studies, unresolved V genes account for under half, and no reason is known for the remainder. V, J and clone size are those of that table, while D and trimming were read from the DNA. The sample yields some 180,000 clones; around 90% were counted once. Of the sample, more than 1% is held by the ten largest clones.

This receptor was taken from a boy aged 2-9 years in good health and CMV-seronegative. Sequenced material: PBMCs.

CDR3 reads: CASSPGVQTNSPLHF. The nucleotide sequence reads TGCGCCAGCAGCCCCGGTGTACAGACTAATTCACCCCTCCACTTT. This chain is built from TRBV4-1 and TRBJ1-6; there is no confident call for the D gene. From the cysteine through the phenylalanine, the CDR3 covers 15 amino acids. Only the CDR3 DNA is retained, 45 bases long and in frame from the first base. From the germline V gene, CDR1 is MGHRA and CDR2 is YSYEKL. At the junction V is shortened by 4 bases and J by 6 bases, with 13 bases in between.